This T cell receptor (beta chain) was obtained from a study of blood T cells in healthy people across ages. For the study at large: T cells yielded about one barcoded beta molecule per two cells through template switching.

Primed by a sample-barcoded 5' primer and a J-beta primer mix, a second PCR proceeded for about 7 to 11 cycles. TCRdb reanalysed the 5' RACE reads using MiXCR and keeps one entry per CDR3 protein. The sample yields a few hundred thousand distinct CDR3 sequences, roughly half seen once. Study outcomes and limitations: Older age coincided with a roughly linear decline in TCR beta diversity per million T cells.

Regarding this clonotype: What it binds is unknown.

Sequencing input: blood. The receptor's source is a man aged 55-75 years in good health.

In DNA, the CDR3 is TGCAGTGCTAGATCCCCGGCGGGCAATGAGCAGTTCTTC. It yields the protein CSARSPAGNEQFF. The chain combines TRBV20-1 with TRBJ2-1; tentative D call: TRBD2 (5 bases). Germline assignment: CDR1 DFQATT and CDR2 SNEGSKA (reference sequence). V was clipped by 2 bases and J by 6 bases, with 11 bases between them. The CDR3 length is 13 residues.